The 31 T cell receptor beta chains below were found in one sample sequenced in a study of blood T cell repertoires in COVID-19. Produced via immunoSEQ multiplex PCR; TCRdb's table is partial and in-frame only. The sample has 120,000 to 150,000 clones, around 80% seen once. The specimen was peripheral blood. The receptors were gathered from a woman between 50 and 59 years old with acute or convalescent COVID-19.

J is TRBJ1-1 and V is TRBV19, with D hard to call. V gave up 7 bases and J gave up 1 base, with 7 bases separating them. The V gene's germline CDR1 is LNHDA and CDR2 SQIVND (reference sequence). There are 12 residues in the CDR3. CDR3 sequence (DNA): TGTGCCAGTAATCCAGGGAACACTGAAGCTTTCTTT. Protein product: CASNPGNTEAFF.

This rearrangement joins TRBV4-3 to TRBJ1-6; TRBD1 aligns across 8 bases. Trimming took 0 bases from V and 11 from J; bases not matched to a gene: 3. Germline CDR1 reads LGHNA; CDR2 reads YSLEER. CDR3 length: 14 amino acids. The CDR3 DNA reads TGCGCCAGCAGCCAAGACAGGGGGCAGCCACCCCTCCACTTT. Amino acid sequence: CASSQDRGQPPLHF.

CDR3 bases: TGTGCGTCGGGGCAGGGGGAAGACACTGAAGCTTTCTTT. This encodes CASGQGEDTEAFF. The chain combines TRBV10-3 with TRBJ1-1, with 7 bases fitting TRBD1. The CDR3 length is 13 residues. Germline CDR1 and CDR2: ENHRY and SYGVKD.

As DNA, the CDR3 is TGTGCCAGTAGTCCACACTCCGGGACAGACAACACTGAAGCTTTCTTT. Encoded protein: CASSPHSGTDNTEAFF. This chain connects TRBV19 to TRBJ1-1; 7 bases are shared with TRBD1. J gave up 2 bases and V 5 bases, and 11 bases lay outside the gene matches. The germline V gene encodes CDR1 LNHDA and CDR2 SQIVND (reference sequence). CDR3 size: 16 residues.

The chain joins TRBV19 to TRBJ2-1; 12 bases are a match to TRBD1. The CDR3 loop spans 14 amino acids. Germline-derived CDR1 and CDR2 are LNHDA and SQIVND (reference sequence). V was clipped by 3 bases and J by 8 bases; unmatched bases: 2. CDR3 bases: TGTGCCAGTAGTATGGGACAGGGGGCGTATGAGCAGTTCTTC. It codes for CASSMGQGAYEQFF.

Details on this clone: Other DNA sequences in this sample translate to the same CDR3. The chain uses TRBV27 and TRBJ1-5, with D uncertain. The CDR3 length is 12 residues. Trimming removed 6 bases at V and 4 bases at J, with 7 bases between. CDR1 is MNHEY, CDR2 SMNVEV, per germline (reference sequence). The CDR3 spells CASRAGNQPQHF. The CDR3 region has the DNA TGTGCCAGCAGGGCAGGTAATCAGCCCCAGCATTTT.

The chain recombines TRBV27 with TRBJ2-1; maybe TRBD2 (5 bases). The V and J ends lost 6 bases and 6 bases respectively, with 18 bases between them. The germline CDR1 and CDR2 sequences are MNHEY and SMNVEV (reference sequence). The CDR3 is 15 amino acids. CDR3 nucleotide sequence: TGTGCCAGCAGCCTAGCACTTAATCCCGGCAATGAGCAGTTCTTC. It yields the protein CASSLALNPGNEQFF.

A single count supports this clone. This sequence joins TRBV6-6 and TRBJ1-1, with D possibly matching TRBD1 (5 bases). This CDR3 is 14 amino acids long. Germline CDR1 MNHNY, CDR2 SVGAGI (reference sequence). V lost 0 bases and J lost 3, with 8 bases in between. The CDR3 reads CASSYSTEYTEAFF. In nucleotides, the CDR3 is TGTGCCAGCAGTTACTCGACAGAGTACACTGAAGCTTTCTTT.

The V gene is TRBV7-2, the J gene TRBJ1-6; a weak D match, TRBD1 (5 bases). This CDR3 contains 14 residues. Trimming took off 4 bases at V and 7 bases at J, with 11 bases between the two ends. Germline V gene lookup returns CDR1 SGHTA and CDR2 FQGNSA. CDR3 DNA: TGTGCCAGCAGCTCCACCCCAGGGAATTCACCCCTCCACTTT. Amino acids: CASSSTPGNSPLHF.

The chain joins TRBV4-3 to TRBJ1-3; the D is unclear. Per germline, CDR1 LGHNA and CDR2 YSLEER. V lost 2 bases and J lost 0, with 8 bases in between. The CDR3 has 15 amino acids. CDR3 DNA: TGCGCCAGCAGCCAACAGAAGTTCTCTGGAAACACCATATATTTT. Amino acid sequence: CASSQQKFSGNTIYF.

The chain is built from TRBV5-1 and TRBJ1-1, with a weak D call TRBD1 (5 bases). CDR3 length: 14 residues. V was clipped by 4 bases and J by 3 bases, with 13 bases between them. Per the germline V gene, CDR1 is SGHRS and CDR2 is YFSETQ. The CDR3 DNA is TGCGCCAGCAGCCAAGACGGGGACTACACTGAAGCTTTCTTT. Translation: CASSQDGDYTEAFF.

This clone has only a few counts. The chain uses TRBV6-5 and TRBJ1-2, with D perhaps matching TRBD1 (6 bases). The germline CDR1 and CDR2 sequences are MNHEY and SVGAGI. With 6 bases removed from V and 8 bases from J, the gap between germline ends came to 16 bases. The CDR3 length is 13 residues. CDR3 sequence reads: CASRAGTGTGYTF. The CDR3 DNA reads TGTGCCAGCAGGGCAGGCACAGGGACAGGCTACACCTTC.

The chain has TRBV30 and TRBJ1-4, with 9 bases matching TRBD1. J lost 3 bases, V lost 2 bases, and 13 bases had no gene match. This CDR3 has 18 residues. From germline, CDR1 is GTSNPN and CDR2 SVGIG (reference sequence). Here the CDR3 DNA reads TGTGCCTGGAGTCCAAGACAGGGGGTTTCGGAAGCTAATGAAAAACTGTTTTTT. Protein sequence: CAWSPRQGVSEANEKLFF.

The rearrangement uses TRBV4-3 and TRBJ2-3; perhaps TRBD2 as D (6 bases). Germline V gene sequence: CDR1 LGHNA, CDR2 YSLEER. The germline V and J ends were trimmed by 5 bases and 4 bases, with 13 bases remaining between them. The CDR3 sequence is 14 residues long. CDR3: CASSAKRRADTQYF. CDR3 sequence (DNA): TGCGCCAGCAGCGCCAAGAGGAGGGCAGATACGCAGTATTTT.

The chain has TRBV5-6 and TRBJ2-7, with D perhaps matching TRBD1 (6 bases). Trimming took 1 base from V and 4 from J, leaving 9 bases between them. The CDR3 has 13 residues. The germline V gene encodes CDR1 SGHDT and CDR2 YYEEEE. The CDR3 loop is CASSLTGSYEQYF. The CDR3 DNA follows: TGTGCCAGCAGCTTGACAGGGTCTTACGAGCAGTACTTC.

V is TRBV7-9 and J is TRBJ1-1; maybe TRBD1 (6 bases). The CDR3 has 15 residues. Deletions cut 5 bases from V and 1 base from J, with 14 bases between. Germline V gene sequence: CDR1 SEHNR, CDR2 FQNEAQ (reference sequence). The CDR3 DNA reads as TGTGCCAGCAGCGCCCACCGGACAGCGAACACTGAAGCTTTCTTT. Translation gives CASSAHRTANTEAFF.

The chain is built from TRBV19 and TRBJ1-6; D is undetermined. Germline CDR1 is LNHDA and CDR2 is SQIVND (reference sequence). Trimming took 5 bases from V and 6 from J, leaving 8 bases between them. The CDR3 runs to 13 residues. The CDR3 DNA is TGTGCCAGTAGTGCACAGCTTAATTCACCCCTCCACTTT. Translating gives CASSAQLNSPLHF. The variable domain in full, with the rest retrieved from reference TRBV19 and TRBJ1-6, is DGGITQSPKYLFRKEGQNVTLSCEQNLNHDAMYWYRQDPGQGLRLIYYSQIVNDFQKGDIAEGYSVSREKKESFPLTVTSAQKNPTAFYLCASSAQLNSPLHFGNGTRLTVT.

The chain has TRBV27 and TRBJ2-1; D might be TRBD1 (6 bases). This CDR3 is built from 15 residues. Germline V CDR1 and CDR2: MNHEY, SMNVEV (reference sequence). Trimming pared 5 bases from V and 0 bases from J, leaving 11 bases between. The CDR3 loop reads CASSAQGYSYNEQFF. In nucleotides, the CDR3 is TGTGCCAGCAGTGCGCAGGGGTACTCCTACAATGAGCAGTTCTTC.

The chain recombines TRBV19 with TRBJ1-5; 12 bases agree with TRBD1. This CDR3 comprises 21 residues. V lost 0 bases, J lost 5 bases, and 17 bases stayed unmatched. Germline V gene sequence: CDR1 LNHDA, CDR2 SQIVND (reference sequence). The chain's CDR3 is CASSIDGIPGQGASGHQPQHF. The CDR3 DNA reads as TGTGCCAGTAGTATAGACGGAATTCCGGGACAGGGGGCGAGTGGTCATCAGCCCCAGCATTTT. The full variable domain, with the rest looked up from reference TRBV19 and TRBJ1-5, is DGGITQSPKYLFRKEGQNVTLSCEQNLNHDAMYWYRQDPGQGLRLIYYSQIVNDFQKGDIAEGYSVSREKKESFPLTVTSAQKNPTAFYLCASSIDGIPGQGASGHQPQHFGDGTRLSIL.

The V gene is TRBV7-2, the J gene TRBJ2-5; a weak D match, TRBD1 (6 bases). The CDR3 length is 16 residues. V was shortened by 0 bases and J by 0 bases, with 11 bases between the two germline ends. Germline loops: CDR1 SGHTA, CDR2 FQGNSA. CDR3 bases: TGTGCCAGCAGCTTAGCTTTTGGGACAAACCAAGAGACCCAGTACTTC. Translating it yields CASSLAFGTNQETQYF.

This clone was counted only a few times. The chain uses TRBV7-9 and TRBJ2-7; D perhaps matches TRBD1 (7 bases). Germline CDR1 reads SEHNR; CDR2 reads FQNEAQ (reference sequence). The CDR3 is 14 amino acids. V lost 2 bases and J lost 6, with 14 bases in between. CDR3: CASSLQGGSFEQYF. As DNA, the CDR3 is TGTGCCAGCAGCTTACAGGGGGGCTCTTTCGAGCAGTACTTC.

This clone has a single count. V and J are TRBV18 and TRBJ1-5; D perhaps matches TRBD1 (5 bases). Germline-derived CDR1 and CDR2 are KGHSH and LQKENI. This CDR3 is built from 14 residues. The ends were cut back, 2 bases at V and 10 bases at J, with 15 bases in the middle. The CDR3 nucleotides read TGTGCCAGCTCACCAGGGGCGGATTTTCTCCCCCAGCATTTT. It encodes CASSPGADFLPQHF. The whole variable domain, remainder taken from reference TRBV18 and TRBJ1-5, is NAGVMQNPRHLVRRRGQEARLRCSPMKGHSHVYWYRQLPEEGLKFMVYLQKENIIDESGMPKERFSAEFPKEGPSILRIQQVVRGDSAAYFCASSPGADFLPQHFGDGTRLSIL.

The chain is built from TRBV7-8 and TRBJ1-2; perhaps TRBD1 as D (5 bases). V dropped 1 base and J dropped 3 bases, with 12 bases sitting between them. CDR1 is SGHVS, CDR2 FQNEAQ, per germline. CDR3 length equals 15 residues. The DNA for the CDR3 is TGTGCCAGCAGCTTAGGGCCTTCGGGGGACTATGGCTACACCTTC. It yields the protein CASSLGPSGDYGYTF.

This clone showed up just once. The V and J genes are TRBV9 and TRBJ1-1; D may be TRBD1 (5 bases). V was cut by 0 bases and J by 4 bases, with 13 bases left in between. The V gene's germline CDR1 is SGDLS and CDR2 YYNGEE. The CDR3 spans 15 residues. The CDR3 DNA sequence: TGTGCCAGCAGCGTAGAGGAGGGGCTGAGCACTGAAGCTTTCTTT. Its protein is CASSVEEGLSTEAFF.

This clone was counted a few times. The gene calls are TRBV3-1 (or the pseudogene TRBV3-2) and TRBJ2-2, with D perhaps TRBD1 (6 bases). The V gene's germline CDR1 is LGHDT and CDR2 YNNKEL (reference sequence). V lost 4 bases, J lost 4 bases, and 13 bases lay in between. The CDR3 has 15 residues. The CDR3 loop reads CASSPTRGSTGELFF. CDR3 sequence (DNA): TGTGCCAGCAGCCCTACGAGGGGGAGCACCGGGGAGCTGTTTTTT.

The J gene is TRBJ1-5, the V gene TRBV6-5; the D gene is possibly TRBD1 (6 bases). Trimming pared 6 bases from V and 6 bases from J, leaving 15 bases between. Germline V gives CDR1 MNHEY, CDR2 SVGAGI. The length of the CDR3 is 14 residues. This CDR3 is CASREGWGPQPQHF. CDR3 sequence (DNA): TGTGCCAGCAGAGAGGGGTGGGGGCCTCAGCCCCAGCATTTT.

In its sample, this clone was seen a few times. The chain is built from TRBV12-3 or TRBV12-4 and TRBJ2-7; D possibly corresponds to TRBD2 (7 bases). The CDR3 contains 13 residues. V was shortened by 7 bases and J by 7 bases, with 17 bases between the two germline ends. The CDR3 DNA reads TGTGCCAGCATGAATGGGGGGGCGGGAGAGCAGTACTTC. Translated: CASMNGGAGEQYF.

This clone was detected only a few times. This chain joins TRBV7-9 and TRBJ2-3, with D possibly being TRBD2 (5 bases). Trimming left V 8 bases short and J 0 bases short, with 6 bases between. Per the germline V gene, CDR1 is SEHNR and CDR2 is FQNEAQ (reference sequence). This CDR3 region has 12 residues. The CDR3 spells CASWTSTDTQYF. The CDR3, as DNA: TGTGCCAGCTGGACTAGCACAGATACGCAGTATTTT.

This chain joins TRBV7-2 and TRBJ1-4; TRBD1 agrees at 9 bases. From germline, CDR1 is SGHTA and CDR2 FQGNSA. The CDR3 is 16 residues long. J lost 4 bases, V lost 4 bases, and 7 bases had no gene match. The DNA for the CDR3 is TGTGCCAGCAGCTGGACACAGGGGGCCCATAATGAAAAACTGTTTTTT. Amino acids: CASSWTQGAHNEKLFF.

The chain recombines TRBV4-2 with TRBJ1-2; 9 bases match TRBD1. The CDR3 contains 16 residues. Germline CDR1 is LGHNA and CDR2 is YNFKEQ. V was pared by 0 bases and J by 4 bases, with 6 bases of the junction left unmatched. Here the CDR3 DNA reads TGTGCCAGCAGCCAAGAGACTGGACAGGGGCGCTATGGCTACACCTTC. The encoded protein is CASSQETGQGRYGYTF.

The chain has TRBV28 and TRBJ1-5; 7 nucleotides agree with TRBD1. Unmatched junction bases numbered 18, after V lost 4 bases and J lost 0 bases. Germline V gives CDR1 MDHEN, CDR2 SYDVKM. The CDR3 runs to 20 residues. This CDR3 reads CASSSIYPRTGDLSNQPQHF. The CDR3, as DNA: TGTGCCAGCAGTTCAATCTATCCCCGAACAGGGGACCTTAGCAATCAGCCCCAGCATTTT.